A selection of T cell receptor beta chains follows, all from one sample in a study of response to subunit inactivated influenza vaccine. TCRdb re-analysed the RT-PCR reads in MiXCR, keeping a single row per CDR3 protein. Among hundreds of thousands of distinct CDR3 sequences, less than 15% were seen once, and the ten largest hold 7.5% to 8%. Sequencing was performed on PBMCs from blood, taken around two weeks before vaccination. These receptors came from a middle-aged man who received an inactivated influenza vaccine. CDR3s include the opening cysteine and the closing phenylalanine or tryptophan. The D gene is left open where the match is weak. Size tells how often a clone was seen (once, few, many) or the class of an expanded clone, and some rows leave it out.

>TRBJ2-3|many|TRBV5-1|.|18
TGCGCCAGCAGCTTGGCCCAAAAGGCTAGGGGCGGGCCAGATACGCAGTATTTT
CASSLAQKARGGPDTQYF
>TRBJ2-2|.|TRBV5-5|TRBD2|14
TGTGCCAGTCGGAGCGGGGGGCTCACCGGGGAGCTGTTTTTT
CASRSGGLTGELFF
>TRBJ1-2|.|TRBV20-1|TRBD1|13
TGCAGTGCTACCGGGGACAGTGGCTATGGCTACACCTTC
CSATGDSGYGYTF
>TRBJ2-2|few|TRBV7-3|.|15
TGTGCCAGCAGCTTAACGGCCAGGGGAACCGGGGAGCTGTTTTTT
CASSLTARGTGELFF
>TRBJ2-6|.|TRBV19|.|18
TGTGCCAGTAGTAAGGGACAAGCATTCTTCTCTGGGGCCAACGTCCTGACTTTC
CASSKGQAFFSGANVLTF
>TRBJ2-1|.|TRBV12-3/TRBV12-4|TRBD1|15
TGTGCCAGCACCGAAGACAGGGGAAACAACAATGAGCAGTTCTTC
CASTEDRGNNNEQFF
>TRBJ2-1|many|TRBV11-2|.|12
TGTGCCAGCAGCTACCGAGGGGGAAGATGTTTCTTC
CASSYRGGRCFF
>TRBJ2-4|few|TRBV11-2|TRBD1|19
TGTGCCAGCAGTCAATATACCGGGACAGGGCATCTAGCCAAAAACATTCAGTACTTC
CASSQYTGTGHLAKNIQYF
>TRBJ1-1|few|TRBV20-1|.|14
TGCAGTGCTAGAGAGCTGGGGGCGAGCACTGAAGCTTTCTTT
CSARELGASTEAFF
>TRBJ2-3|.|TRBV5-1|.|16
TGCGCCAGCAGCTTGTGGCAAACCGGAGGAACAGATACGCAGTATTTT
CASSLWQTGGTDTQYF
>TRBJ1-3|many|TRBV2|TRBD1|16
TGTGCCAGCAGTGACGGACAGGGGAACTCTGGAAACACCATATATTTT
CASSDGQGNSGNTIYF
>TRBJ2-2|many|TRBV28|TRBD2|18
TGTGCCAGCAGTTTAGGAGCGGGAGCCTGGGTCCCCACCGGGGAGCTGTTTTTT
CASSLGAGAWVPTGELFF
>TRBJ1-5|.|TRBV24-1|.|15
TGTGCCACCAGTGCCTCCTGGCCTGTTTTATCGCCCCAGCATTTT
CATSASWPVLSPQHF
>TRBJ2-4|few|TRBV12-3/TRBV12-4|.|12
TGTGCCAGCTTGGACTCAGAAAACATTCAGTACTTC
CASLDSENIQYF
>TRBJ1-1|few|TRBV27|TRBD1|15
TGTGCCAGCAGTCCAAGACAGGGTTTCTACACTGAAGCTTTCTTT
CASSPRQGFYTEAFF
>TRBJ2-1|many|TRBV3-1|TRBD2|11
TGTGCTGCGGGGGGGATCAATGAGCAGTTCTTC
CAAGGINEQFF
>TRBJ2-5|few|TRBV20-1|TRBD2|16
TGCACCCCTTGGGGTCTAGCGGGGGGGTTAGGAGAGACCCAGTACTTC
CTPWGLAGGLGETQYF
>TRBJ2-7|.|TRBV4-1|TRBD2|16
TGCGCCAGCAGCCAAGCCCATAGCGGGGGGAAGCACGAGCAGTACTTC
CASSQAHSGGKHEQYF
>TRBJ1-5|.|TRBV29-1|TRBD1|13
TGCAGCGTCGGACAGGGGGGGACCCAGCCCCAGCATTTT
CSVGQGGTQPQHF
>TRBJ2-1|.|TRBV6-2/TRBV6-3|.|15
TGTGCCAGCAGTTACTCAGGGATCTTAGGCGATGAGCAGTTCTTC
CASSYSGILGDEQFF
>TRBJ2-5|few|TRBV9|.|15
TGTGCCAGCAGCGTATTTGAGGGGGTGCAAGAGACCCAGTACTTC
CASSVFEGVQETQYF
>TRBJ2-5|few|TRBV10-3|.|12
TGTGCCATATCCTGGGGGGAAGAGACCCAGTACTTC
CAISWGEETQYF
>TRBJ2-1|few|TRBV7-9|TRBD1|15
TGTGCCAGCAGCCCAATGGGACAGGGGTTCAATGAGCAGTTCTTC
CASSPMGQGFNEQFF
>TRBJ1-6|many|TRBV4-3|.|17
TGCGCCAGCAGCCAAGATGGACGGACCTACACCATTTCACCCCTCCACTTT
CASSQDGRTYTISPLHF
>TRBJ2-7|.|TRBV5-1|.|14
TGCGCCAGCAGCTTGGAAGGGGGAGGGAACGAGCAGTACTTC
CASSLEGGGNEQYF
>TRBJ2-7|few|TRBV20-1|TRBD2|15
TGCAGTGCTAGAGATCTACTAGCGGGAGAGTACGAGCAGTACTTC
CSARDLLAGEYEQYF
>TRBJ1-1|.|TRBV20-1|.|14
TGCAGTGCCCCCGTGGGGCTGAAGAACACTGAAGCTTTCTTT
CSAPVGLKNTEAFF
>TRBJ2-7|.|TRBV28|.|12
TGTGCCAGTGGAGTTGTTTTGCGCGAGCAGTACTTC
CASGVVLREQYF
>TRBJ1-1|many|TRBV29-1|.|11
TGCAGCTCGAAAGAGAACACTGAAGCTTTCTTT
CSSKENTEAFF
>TRBJ1-1|.|TRBV20-1|.|13
TGCAGTGCTAGATCTACAGTGAACACTGAAGCTTTCTTT
CSARSTVNTEAFF
>TRBJ2-3|.|TRBV5-6|TRBD1|14
TGTGCCAGCAGCTCCGGGACAGGGTTTGATACGCAGTATTTT
CASSSGTGFDTQYF
>TRBJ2-1|few|TRBV12-3/TRBV12-4|TRBD1|12
TGTGCCAGCAGTTTATCCAGGGGGCAGTTGTTCTTC
CASSLSRGQLFF
>TRBJ2-7|.|TRBV20-1|.|11
TGCAGTGCTAGTGTCCTATACGAGCAGTACTTC
CSASVLYEQYF
>TRBJ2-7|few|TRBV5-1|.|12
TGCGCCAGCAGCTTGACCGCCGGAGAGCAGTACTTC
CASSLTAGEQYF
>TRBJ1-2|.|TRBV12-3/TRBV12-4|.|14
TGTGCCAGCACCAGGGCAGGGGTCTTTGAAGGCTACACCTTC
CASTRAGVFEGYTF
>TRBJ2-5|.|TRBV4-1|.|15
TGCGCCAGCAGCCAGGGAGCCGGGGGGCATGAGACCCAGTACTTC
CASSQGAGGHETQYF
>TRBJ1-4|few|TRBV18|TRBD1|15
TGTGCCAGCTCACCACAGACAGGGACTAATGAAAAACTGTTTTTT
CASSPQTGTNEKLFF
>TRBJ2-2|few|TRBV21-1|.|16
TGTGCCAGCAGAACTGCGGGGGGCTGGAACACCGGGGAGCTGTTTTTT
CASRTAGGWNTGELFF
>TRBJ1-1|few|TRBV9|.|13
TGTGCCAGCAGCTATAGTTTATCCGGTGAAGCTTTCTTT
CASSYSLSGEAFF
>TRBJ1-2|.|TRBV15|.|16
TGTGCCACCAGCAGAGATCTCAAGGGAGGGATTTTGGGCTACACCTTC
CATSRDLKGGILGYTF
>TRBJ2-1|.|TRBV4-3|.|14
TGCGCCAGCAGCCAAGAACTGGTGGAAACCGAGCAGTTCTTC
CASSQELVETEQFF
>TRBJ2-3|few|TRBV20-1|TRBD2|14
TGCAGTGCCCCACTAGCGGGGGGGTCAGATACGCAGTATTTT
CSAPLAGGSDTQYF